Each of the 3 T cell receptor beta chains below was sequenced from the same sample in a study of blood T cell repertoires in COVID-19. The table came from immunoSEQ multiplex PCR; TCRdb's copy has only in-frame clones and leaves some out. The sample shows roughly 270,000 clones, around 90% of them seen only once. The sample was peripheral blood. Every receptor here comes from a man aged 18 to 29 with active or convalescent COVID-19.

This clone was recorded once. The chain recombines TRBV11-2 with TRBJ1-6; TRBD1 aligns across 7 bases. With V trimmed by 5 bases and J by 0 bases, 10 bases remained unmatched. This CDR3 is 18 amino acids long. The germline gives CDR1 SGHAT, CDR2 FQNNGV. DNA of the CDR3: TGTGCCAGCAGCCCTCAAGGACAGGAATTCTCCTATAATTCACCCCTCCACTTT. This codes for CASSPQGQEFSYNSPLHF.

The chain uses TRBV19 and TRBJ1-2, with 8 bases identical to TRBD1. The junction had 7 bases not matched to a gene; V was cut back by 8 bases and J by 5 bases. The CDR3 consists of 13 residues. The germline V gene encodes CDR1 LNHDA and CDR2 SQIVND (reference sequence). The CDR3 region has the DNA TGTGCCAGTCGGACAGGGCGGGAGTATGGCTACACCTTC. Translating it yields CASRTGREYGYTF.

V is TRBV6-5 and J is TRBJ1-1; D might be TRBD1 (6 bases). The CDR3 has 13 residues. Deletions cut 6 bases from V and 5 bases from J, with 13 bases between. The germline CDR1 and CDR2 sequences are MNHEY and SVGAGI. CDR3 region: CASRGGGRTEAFF. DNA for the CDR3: TGTGCCAGCAGAGGGGGGGGGAGGACTGAAGCTTTCTTT.